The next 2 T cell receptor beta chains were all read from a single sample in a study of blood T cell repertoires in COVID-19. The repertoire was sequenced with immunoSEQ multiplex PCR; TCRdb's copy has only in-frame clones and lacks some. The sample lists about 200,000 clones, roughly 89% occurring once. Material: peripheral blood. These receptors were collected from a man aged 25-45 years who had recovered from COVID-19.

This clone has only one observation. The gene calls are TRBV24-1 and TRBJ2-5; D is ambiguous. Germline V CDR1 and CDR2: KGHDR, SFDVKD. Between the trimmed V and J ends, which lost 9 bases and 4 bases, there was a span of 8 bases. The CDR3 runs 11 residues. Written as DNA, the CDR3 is TGTGCCACCCGCGGAGCAGAGACCCAGTACTTC. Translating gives CATRGAETQYF.

CDR3 in DNA: TGCACCAGCAGCTCTCGGACAGGGCATTACGAGCAGTACTTC. This translates into CTSSSRTGHYEQYF. The rearrangement links TRBV1 to TRBJ2-7; TRBD1 is the table's D call and was not checked against the DNA. TRBV1 is termed a pseudogene. The length of the CDR3 is 14 residues.